This paragraph reports one T cell receptor (beta chain). These data originate in a study of control samples from healthy donors and cancer patients. CDR1 is SGHNT and CDR2 is YENEEA in the germline V gene. V shed 5 bases and J shed 1 base, with 9 bases lying between them. This CDR3 contains 13 residues. The assay was immunoSEQ multiplex PCR, and TCRdb's table has in-frame clones only and misses some. The repertoire includes 350,000 to 450,000 clones, over 75% of them detected once, and 5% to 8% sits in the top ten. V and J are TRBV11-3 and TRBJ2-7, with D possibly TRBD1 on 5 matching bases. The clonotype comes from a man between 35 and 55 years old with head and neck cancer. Sequencing was done on a sample of PBMCs. The CDR3 DNA follows: TGTGCCAGCAGCCGCAGGGATTCCTACGAGCAGTACTTC. Protein: CASSRRDSYEQYF.